This T cell receptor (beta chain) was identified during a study of T cell responses to AZD1222 COVID-19 vaccine. Study-wide results and caveats: AZD1222 recipients seropositive at baseline numbered only 6 or 7.

Assay used: immunoSEQ multiplex PCR; TCRdb lists only in-frame clones, some missing. The sample gives about 88,000 clones, about nine tenths of which show up once; roughly 5.9% is in the top ten. V dropped 0 bases and J dropped 8 bases, with 6 bases sitting between them. This CDR3 has 13 amino acids. Per germline, CDR1 SGHRS and CDR2 YFSETQ. Researchers grouped second doses given at about 4 or about 12 weeks into one pool. To note about this clone: What it binds is not known.

This rearrangement joins TRBV5-1 to TRBJ1-6; D is uncertain. This clonotype was sampled from an adult who received the AZD1222 COVID-19 vaccine. The sample consisted of peripheral blood, taken 28 days after the second AZD1222 dose. The CDR3 protein is CASSLAGYSPLHF. DNA for the CDR3: TGCGCCAGCAGCTTGGCTGGCTATTCACCCCTCCACTTT.